This T cell receptor (beta chain) was captured by sequencing in a study of Graves' ophthalmopathy and Graves' hyperthyroidism. Investigators amplified TCR beta CDR3 regions from RNA transcripts. First-round RT-PCR with HTBI primers preceded a second-round multiplex PCR. TCRdb re-analysed the multiplex PCR reads in MiXCR, keeping a single row per CDR3 protein. The sample has 360,000 or so distinct CDR3 sequences, roughly 18% seen once. The CDR3 loop spans 18 amino acids. Germline CDR1 reads LGHDT; CDR2 reads YNNKEL (reference sequence). The trim removed 2 bases at V and 3 bases at J, leaving 14 bases unmatched.

The chain carries TRBV3-1 and TRBJ2-7; 9 bases map to TRBD2. Sequenced: peripheral blood. This clonotype originated in a young woman with Graves' ophthalmopathy. CDR3 nucleotide sequence: TGTGCCAGCAGCCAAATGACTAGCGGAGGACCCACTCACTACGAGCAGTACTTC. Translated: CASSQMTSGGPTHYEQYF.